This T cell receptor (beta chain) was recorded in a study of T cells after yellow fever vaccination. Study as a whole: With SMART-Seq v4 Ultra Low Input, the fractions containing low cell numbers were prepared.

General study results and limits: Only a minor proportion of clonotypes was detected across both CD4 and CD8 compartments. Abundant bulk-population clonotypes could contaminate the FACS-sorted repertoires.

Trimming at V came to 3 bases and at J to 5 bases, leaving 3 bases not matched to a gene. This CDR3 comprises 12 residues. Germline V gene lookup returns CDR1 SQVTM and CDR2 ANQGSEA. Template switching with 5'RACE generated the TCR cDNA and added a universal primer site and UMIs. TCRdb passed the 5' RACE reads through MiXCR, listing each CDR3 protein once. The sample holds more than 120,000 distinct CDR3 sequences; roughly 8% are singletons and the top ten take 0.55% to 0.9%. Ten or more counts support this clonotype. No antigen is known for it. The chain employs TRBV29-1 and TRBJ2-5; 7 bases agree with TRBD2. This receptor was identified in a man aged 25 to 40 who received the YFV17D yellow fever vaccine. The sample in question was CD4+ T cells sorted from PBMCs, obtained 5 days after the yellow fever booster vaccination. The DNA of the CDR3 is TGCAGCGTTGATATGGGAGGGGAGACCCAGTACTTC. Amino acids: CSVDMGGETQYF.